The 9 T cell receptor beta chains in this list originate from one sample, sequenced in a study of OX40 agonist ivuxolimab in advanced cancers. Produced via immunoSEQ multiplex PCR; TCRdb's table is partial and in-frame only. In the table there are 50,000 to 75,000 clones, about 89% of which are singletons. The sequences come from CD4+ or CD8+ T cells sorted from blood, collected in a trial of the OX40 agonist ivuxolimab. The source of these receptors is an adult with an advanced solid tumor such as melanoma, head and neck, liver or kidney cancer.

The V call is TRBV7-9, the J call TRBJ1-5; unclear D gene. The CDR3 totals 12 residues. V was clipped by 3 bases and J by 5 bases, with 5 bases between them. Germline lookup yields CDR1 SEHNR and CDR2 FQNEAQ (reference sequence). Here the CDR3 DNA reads TGTGCCAGCAGCTTCGGGGATCAGCCCCAGCATTTT. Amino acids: CASSFGDQPQHF.

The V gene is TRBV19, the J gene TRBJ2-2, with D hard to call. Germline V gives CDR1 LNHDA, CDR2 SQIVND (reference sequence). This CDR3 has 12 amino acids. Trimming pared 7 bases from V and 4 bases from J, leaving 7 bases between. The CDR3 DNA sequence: TGTGCCAGTATGGAAGTCACCGGGGAGCTGTTTTTT. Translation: CASMEVTGELFF.

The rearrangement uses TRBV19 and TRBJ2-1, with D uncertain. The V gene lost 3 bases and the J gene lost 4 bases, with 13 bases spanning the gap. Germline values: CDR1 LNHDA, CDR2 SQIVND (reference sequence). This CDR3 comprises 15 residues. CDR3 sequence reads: CASSITDISYNEQFF. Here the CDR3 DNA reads TGTGCCAGTAGTATCACCGATATTAGTTACAATGAGCAGTTCTTC.

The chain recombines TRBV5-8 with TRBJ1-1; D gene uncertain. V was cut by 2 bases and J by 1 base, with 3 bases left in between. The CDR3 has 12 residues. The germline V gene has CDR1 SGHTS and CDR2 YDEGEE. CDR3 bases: TGTGCCAGCAGCTTCCCGAACACTGAAGCTTTCTTT. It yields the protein CASSFPNTEAFF. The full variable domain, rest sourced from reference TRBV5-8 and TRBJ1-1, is EAGVTQSPTHLIKTRGQQATLRCSPISGHTSVYWYQQALGLGLQFLLWYDEGEERNRGNFPPRFSGRQFPNYSSELNVNALELEDSALYLCASSFPNTEAFFGQGTRLTVV.

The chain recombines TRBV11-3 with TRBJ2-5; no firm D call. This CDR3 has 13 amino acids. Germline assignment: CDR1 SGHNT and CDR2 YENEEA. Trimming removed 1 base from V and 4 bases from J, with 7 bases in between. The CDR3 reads CASSLVTGETQYF. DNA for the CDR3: TGTGCCAGCAGCTTAGTGACGGGAGAGACCCAGTACTTC. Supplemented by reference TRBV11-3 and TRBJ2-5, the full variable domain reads EAGVVQSPRYKIIEKKQPVAFWCNPISGHNTLYWYLQNLGQGPELLIRYENEEAVDDSQLPKDRFSAERLKGVDSTLKIQPAELGDSAVYLCASSLVTGETQYFGPGTRLLVL.

The CDR3: CASSLTYRGTEAFF. The CDR3 nucleotides are TGTGCCAGCAGCTTAACCTACAGGGGAACTGAAGCTTTCTTT. This rearrangement joins TRBV7-8 to TRBJ1-1; 7 nucleotides match TRBD1. The CDR3 runs to 14 residues. J gave up 5 bases and V 2 bases, and 5 bases lay outside the gene matches. The germline V gene encodes CDR1 SGHVS and CDR2 FQNEAQ.

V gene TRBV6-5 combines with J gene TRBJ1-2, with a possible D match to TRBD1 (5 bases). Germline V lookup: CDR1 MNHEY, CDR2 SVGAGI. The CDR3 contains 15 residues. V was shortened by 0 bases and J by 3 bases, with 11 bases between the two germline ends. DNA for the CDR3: TGTGCCAGCAGTTACTCCGTGGGGGAGTACTATGGCTACACCTTC. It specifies CASSYSVGEYYGYTF.

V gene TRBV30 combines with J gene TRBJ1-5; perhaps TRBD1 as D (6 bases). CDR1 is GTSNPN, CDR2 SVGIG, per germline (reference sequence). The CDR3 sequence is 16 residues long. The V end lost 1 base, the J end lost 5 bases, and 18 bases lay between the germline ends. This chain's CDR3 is CAWSADGQRGDQPQHF. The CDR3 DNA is TGTGCCTGGAGTGCCGATGGACAGCGCGGGGATCAGCCCCAGCATTTT.

CDR3 region: CASSLGRARGTEAFF. The DNA for the CDR3 is TGTGCCAGCAGCTTAGGCCGGGCCAGAGGCACTGAAGCTTTCTTT. V is TRBV13 and J is TRBJ1-1; D gene uncertain. This CDR3 region has 15 residues. The V and J ends lost 0 bases and 4 bases respectively, with 12 bases between them. Germline V gives CDR1 PRHDT, CDR2 FYEKMQ (reference sequence).